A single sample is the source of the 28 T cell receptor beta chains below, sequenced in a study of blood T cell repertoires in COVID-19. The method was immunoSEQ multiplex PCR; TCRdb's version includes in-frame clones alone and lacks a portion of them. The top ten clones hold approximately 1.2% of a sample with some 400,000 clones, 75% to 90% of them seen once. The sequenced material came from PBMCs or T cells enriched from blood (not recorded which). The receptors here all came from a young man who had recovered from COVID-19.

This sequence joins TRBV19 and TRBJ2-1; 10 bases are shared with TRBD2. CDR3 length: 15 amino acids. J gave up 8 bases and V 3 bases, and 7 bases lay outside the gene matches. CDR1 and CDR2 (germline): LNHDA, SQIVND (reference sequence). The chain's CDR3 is CASSIAAGGSDEQFF. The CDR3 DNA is TGTGCCAGTAGTATCGCAGCGGGAGGGAGCGATGAGCAGTTCTTC.

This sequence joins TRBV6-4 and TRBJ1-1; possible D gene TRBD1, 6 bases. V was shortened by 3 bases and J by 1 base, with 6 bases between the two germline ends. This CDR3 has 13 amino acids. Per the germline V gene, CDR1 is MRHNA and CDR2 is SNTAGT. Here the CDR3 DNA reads TGTGCCAGCAGTGAGACAGGGAACACTGAAGCTTTCTTT. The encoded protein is CASSETGNTEAFF.

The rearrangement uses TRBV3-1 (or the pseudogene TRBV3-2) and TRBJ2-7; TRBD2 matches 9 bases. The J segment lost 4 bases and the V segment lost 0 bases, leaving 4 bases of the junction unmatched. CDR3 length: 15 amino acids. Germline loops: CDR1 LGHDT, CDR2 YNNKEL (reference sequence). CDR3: CASSQEGAGGYEQYF. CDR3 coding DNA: TGTGCCAGCAGCCAAGAGGGAGCGGGAGGTTACGAGCAGTACTTC.

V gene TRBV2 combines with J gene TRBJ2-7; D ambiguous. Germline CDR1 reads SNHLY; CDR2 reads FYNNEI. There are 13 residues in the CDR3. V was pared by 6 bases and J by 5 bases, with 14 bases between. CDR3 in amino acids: CASSPQSQDEQYF. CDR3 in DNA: TGTGCCAGCAGCCCTCAGTCCCAAGACGAGCAGTACTTC.

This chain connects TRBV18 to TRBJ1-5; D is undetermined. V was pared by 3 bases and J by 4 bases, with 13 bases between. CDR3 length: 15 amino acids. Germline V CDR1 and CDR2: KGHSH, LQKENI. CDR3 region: CASSPAQIGNQPQHF. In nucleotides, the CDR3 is TGTGCCAGCTCACCGGCCCAAATCGGGAATCAGCCCCAGCATTTT.

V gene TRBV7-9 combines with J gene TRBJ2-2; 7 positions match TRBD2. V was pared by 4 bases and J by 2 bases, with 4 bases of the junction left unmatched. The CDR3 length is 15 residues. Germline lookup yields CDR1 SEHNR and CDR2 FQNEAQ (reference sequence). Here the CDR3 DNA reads TGTGCCAGCAGCTGGAGCGGGGCAAACACCGGGGAGCTGTTTTTT. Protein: CASSWSGANTGELFF.

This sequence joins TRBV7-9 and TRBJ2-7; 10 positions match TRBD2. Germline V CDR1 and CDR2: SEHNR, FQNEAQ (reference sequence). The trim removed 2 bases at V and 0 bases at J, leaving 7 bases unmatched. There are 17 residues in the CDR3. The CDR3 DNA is TGTGCCAGCAGCTTATCTAGCGGGAGAAAGACCTCCTACGAGCAGTACTTC. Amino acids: CASSLSSGRKTSYEQYF.

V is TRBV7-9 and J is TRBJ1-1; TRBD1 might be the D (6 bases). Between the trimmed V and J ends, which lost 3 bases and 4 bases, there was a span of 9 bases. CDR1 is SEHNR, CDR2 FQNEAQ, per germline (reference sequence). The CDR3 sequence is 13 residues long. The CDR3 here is CASSLQGPTEAFF. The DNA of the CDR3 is TGTGCCAGCAGCTTGCAGGGGCCCACTGAAGCTTTCTTT.

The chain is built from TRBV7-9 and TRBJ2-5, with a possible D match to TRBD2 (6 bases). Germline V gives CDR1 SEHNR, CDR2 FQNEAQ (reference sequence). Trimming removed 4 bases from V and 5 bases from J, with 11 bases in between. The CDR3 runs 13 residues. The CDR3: CASSSRLGETQYF. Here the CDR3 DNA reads TGTGCCAGCAGCTCTCGACTAGGGGAGACCCAGTACTTC.

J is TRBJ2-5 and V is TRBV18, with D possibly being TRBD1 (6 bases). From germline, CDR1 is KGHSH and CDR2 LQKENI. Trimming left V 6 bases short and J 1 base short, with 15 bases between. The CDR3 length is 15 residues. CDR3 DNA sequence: TGTGCCAGCTCGTCTAACAGGGCGATCCAAGAGACCCAGTACTTC. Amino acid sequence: CASSSNRAIQETQYF.

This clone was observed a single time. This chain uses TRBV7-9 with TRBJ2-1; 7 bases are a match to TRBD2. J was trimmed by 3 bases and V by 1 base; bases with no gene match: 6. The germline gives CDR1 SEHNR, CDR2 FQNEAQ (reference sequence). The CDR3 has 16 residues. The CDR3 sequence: CASSLVPSGVYNEQFF. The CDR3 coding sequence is TGTGCCAGCAGCTTAGTCCCTAGCGGAGTCTACAATGAGCAGTTCTTC.

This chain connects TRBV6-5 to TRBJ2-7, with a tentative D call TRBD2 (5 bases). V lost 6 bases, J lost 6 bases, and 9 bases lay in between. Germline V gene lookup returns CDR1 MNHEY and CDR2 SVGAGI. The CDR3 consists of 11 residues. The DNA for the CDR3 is TGTGCCAGCAGGAGGGCGATCGAGCAGTACTTC. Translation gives CASRRAIEQYF.

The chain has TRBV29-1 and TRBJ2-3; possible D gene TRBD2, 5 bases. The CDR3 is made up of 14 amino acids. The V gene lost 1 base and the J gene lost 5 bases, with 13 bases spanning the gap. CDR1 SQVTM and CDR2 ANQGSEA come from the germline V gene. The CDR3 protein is CSVEAGVSGDTQYF. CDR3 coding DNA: TGCAGCGTTGAAGCCGGGGTCTCGGGAGATACGCAGTATTTT.

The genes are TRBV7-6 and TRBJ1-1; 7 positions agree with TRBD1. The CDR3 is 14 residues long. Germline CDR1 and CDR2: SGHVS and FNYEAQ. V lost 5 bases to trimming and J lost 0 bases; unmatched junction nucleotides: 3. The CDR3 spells CASSAGQVNTEAFF. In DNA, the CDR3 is TGTGCCAGCAGCGCCGGACAGGTGAACACTGAAGCTTTCTTT.

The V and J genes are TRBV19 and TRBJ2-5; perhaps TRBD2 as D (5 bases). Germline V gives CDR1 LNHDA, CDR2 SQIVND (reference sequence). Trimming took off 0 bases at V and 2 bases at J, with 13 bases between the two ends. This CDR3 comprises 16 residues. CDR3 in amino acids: CASSIDPSGVQETQYF. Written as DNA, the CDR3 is TGTGCCAGTAGTATAGATCCGAGCGGCGTACAAGAGACCCAGTACTTC.

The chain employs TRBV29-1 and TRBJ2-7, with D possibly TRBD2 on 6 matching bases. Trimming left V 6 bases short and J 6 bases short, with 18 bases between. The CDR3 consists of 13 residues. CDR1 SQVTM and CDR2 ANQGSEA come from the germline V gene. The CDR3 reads CSVQGGVWGEQYF. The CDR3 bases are TGCAGCGTCCAGGGCGGGGTCTGGGGCGAGCAGTACTTC.

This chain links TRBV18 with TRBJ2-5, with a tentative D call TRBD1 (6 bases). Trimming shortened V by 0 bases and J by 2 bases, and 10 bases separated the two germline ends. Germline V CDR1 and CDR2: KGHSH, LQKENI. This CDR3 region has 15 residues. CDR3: CASSPPRTAQETQYF. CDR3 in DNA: TGTGCCAGCTCACCACCTAGGACAGCTCAAGAGACCCAGTACTTC.

CDR3 residues: CSALGLVSGNTIYF. In nucleotides, the CDR3 is TGCAGCGCCCTGGGACTTGTCTCTGGAAACACCATATATTTT. The J gene is TRBJ1-3, the V gene TRBV29-1, with TRBD1 as a possible D gene (5 bases). Germline V gives CDR1 SQVTM, CDR2 ANQGSEA. Trimming removed 7 bases at V and 0 bases at J, with 13 bases between. There are 14 residues in the CDR3.

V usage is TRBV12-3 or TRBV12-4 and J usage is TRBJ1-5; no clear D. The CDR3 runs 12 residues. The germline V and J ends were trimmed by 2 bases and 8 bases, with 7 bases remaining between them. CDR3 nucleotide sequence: TGTGCCAGCAGTTTATCAGGCAAGCCCCAGCATTTT. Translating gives CASSLSGKPQHF.

The CDR3 is CASSQSDRATGELFF. CDR3 nucleotides: TGTGCCAGCAGCCAATCGGACAGGGCGACCGGGGAGCTGTTTTTT. The chain uses TRBV7-8 and TRBJ2-2; TRBD1 aligns across 8 bases. With 5 bases clipped from V and 5 bases from J, the junction kept 7 bases outside the gene matches. This CDR3 has 15 amino acids. CDR1 is SGHVS and CDR2 is FQNEAQ in the germline V gene.

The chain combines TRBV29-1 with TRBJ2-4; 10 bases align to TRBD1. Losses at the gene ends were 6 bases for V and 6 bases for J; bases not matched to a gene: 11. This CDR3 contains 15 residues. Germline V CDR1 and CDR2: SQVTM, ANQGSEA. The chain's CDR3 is CSVADRGRSGNIQYF. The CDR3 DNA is TGCAGCGTGGCAGACAGGGGGCGGAGCGGAAACATTCAGTACTTC.

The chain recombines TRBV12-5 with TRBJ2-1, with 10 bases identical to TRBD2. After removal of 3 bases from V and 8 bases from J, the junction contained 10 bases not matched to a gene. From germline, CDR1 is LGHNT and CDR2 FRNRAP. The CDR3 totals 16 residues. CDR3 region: CASGFGLAVSRDEQFF. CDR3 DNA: TGTGCTAGTGGTTTCGGACTAGCGGTTTCCCGGGATGAGCAGTTCTTC.

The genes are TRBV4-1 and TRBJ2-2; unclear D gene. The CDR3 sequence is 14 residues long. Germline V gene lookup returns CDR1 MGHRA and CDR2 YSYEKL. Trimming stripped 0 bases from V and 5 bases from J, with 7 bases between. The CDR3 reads CASSQETRTGELFF. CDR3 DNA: TGCGCCAGCAGCCAAGAAACGCGGACCGGGGAGCTGTTTTTT.

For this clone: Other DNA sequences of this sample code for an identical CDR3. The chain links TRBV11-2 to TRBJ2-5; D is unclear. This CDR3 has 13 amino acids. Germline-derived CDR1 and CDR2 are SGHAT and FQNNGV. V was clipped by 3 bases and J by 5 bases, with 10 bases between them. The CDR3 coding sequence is TGTGCCAGCAGCTTGGTGGCTGGCGAGACCCAGTACTTC. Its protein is CASSLVAGETQYF.

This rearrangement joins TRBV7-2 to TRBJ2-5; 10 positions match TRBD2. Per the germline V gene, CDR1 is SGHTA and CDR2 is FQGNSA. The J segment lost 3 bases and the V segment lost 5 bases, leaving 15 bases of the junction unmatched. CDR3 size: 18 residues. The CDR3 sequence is CASSPQLAGLRVEETQYF. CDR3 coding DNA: TGTGCCAGCAGCCCTCAACTAGCGGGGCTGAGGGTGGAAGAGACCCAGTACTTC.

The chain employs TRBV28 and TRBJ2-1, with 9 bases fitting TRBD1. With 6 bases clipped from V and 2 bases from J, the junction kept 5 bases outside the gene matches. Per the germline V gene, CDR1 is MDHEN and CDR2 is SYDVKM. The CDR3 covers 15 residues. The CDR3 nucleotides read TGTGCCAGCAGGACTGGGGACAGGGCCTACAATGAGCAGTTCTTC. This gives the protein CASRTGDRAYNEQFF.

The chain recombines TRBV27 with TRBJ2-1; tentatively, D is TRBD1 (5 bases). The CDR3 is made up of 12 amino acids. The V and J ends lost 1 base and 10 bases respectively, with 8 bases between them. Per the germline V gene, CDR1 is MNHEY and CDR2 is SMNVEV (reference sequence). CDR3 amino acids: CASSLFGAEQFF. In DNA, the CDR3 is TGTGCCAGCAGTTTATTTGGGGCCGAGCAGTTCTTC.

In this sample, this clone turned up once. CDR3 DNA: TGTGCCAGCAGCACGCGAACAGGGGGCTCTGGAAACACCATATATTTT. Translation: CASSTRTGGSGNTIYF. V and J are TRBV7-9 and TRBJ1-3; 8 bases are shared with TRBD1. The CDR3 loop spans 16 amino acids. J gave up 0 bases and V 5 bases, and 6 bases lay outside the gene matches. Germline lookup yields CDR1 SEHNR and CDR2 FQNEAQ (reference sequence).